Listed below are T cell receptor beta chains from one sample, sequenced in a study of blood T cell repertoires in COVID-19. Profiling relied on immunoSEQ multiplex PCR, and the TCRdb table lists in-frame clones only, not all of them. The repertoire holds roughly 200,000 clones, with 84% as singletons. Sequenced: peripheral blood. The receptors shown here come from an elderly woman with COVID-19, enrolled during active disease. CDR3s include the opening cysteine and the closing phenylalanine or tryptophan. D genes are given only for firm matches. Expanded clones are given a class, and other clones once, few, many or no size at all.

NA	TRBV28	NA	TRBJ1-5	TGTGCCAGCAGCCCCGGGGGGTGGAGCAATCAGCCCCAGCATTTT	CASSPGGWSNQPQHF
once	TRBV28	NA	TRBJ1-1	TGTGCCAGCAGTACCCCAGTGAAGGAAGCTTTCTTT	CASSTPVKEAFF
NA	TRBV7-8	TRBD2	TRBJ2-5	TGTGCCAGCAGCATTCGGGGTAGCGGGATGGGAGAGACCCAGTACTTC	CASSIRGSGMGETQYF
once	TRBV18	NA	TRBJ1-6	TGTGCCAGCTCACCGTATCAGGGAAATTCACCCCTCCACTTT	CASSPYQGNSPLHF
NA	TRBV20-1	TRBD1	TRBJ1-5	TGCAGTGCTAGTTCGGTGACAGGGAGGAATCAGCCCCAGCATTTT	CSASSVTGRNQPQHF
NA	TRBV7-9	NA	TRBJ1-2	TGTGCCAGCAGCAAAAGACAGGAGGCGGACTATGGCTACACCTTC	CASSKRQEADYGYTF
NA	TRBV5-1	TRBD2	TRBJ2-3	TGCGCCAGCAGTAGCGGGAGCCCCAGGGATACGCAGTATTTT	CASSSGSPRDTQYF
once	TRBV19	NA	TRBJ1-6	TGTGCCAGTAGTATCCCAGGCTACAATAATTCACCCCTCCACTTT	CASSIPGYNNSPLHF
NA	TRBV3-1/TRBV3-2	TRBD2	TRBJ2-7	TGTGCCAGCAGCCAAGGGTTGACTAGCAACGAGCAGTACTTC	CASSQGLTSNEQYF
once	TRBV7-2	NA	TRBJ1-4	TGTGCCAGCAGCTTAGCCCCGCTATCCCCTGAAAAACTGTTTTTT	CASSLAPLSPEKLFF
NA	TRBV6-5	TRBD1	TRBJ2-1	TGTGCCAGCAGTTACACCGGGACAGGTTACAATGAGCAGTTCTTC	CASSYTGTGYNEQFF
NA	TRBV14	NA	TRBJ1-2	TGTGCCAGCAGCCCCCGGGGGACCGAGGGCTACACCTTC	CASSPRGTEGYTF
NA	TRBV5-1	NA	TRBJ1-6	TGCGCCAGCAGCTTCGGGACTACGGGTTCACCCCTCCACTTT	CASSFGTTGSPLHF
NA	TRBV2	NA	TRBJ1-4	TGTGCCAGCAGTGAAGGGTATTCGGCAACTAATGAAAAACTGTTTTTT	CASSEGYSATNEKLFF
NA	TRBV5-1	TRBD2	TRBJ2-1	TGCGCCAGCAGCCCCAGCGGGGGGGCATCCTACAATGAGCAGTTCTTC	CASSPSGGASYNEQFF
NA	TRBV18	TRBD1	TRBJ1-2	TGTGCCAGCTCATATCAAGGGGGCGTATCATCAACTGACTATGGCTACACCTTC	CASSYQGGVSSTDYGYTF
few	TRBV20-1	NA	TRBJ1-2	TGCAGTGCAGACAGAAACTATGGCTACACCTTC	CSADRNYGYTF
NA	TRBV5-1	NA	TRBJ1-5	TGCGCCAGCAGCTTGGTTACAGGAGATAATCAGCCCCAGCATTTT	CASSLVTGDNQPQHF
NA	TRBV5-1	NA	TRBJ2-2	TGCGCCAGCAGCCCGAGGGCAGGTCAGGCCGGGGAGCTGTTTTTT	CASSPRAGQAGELFF
NA	TRBV28	TRBD1	TRBJ1-6	TGTGCCAGCAGTCCTCGGGGAACAGGGGGGAATTCACCCCTCCACTTT	CASSPRGTGGNSPLHF
once	TRBV9	NA	TRBJ2-3	TGTGCCAGCAGCGTAAGGCAGGGGCTCTCAGATACGCAGTATTTT	CASSVRQGLSDTQYF
NA	TRBV5-1	TRBD2	TRBJ2-1	TGCGCCAGCAGCTTGGCCGGAGCGGGAGGGCCACATGAGCAGTTCTTC	CASSLAGAGGPHEQFF
NA	TRBV7-3	TRBD1	TRBJ2-1	TGTGCCAGCAGCCCCCTCGGGACAGGGCCAAGGGAGCAGTTCTTC	CASSPLGTGPREQFF
NA	TRBV5-5	NA	TRBJ1-2	TGTGCCAGCGCACCAGGGGTTGAGGGCTATGGCTACACCTTC	CASAPGVEGYGYTF
NA	TRBV11-2	TRBD2	TRBJ2-1	TGTGCCAGCAGGGGGGGGACTGATCAGCGGAATGAGCAGTTCTTC	CASRGGTDQRNEQFF
NA	TRBV5-8	NA	TRBJ1-6	TGTGCCAGCAGCTTGATGCGGGTTGATAATTCACCCCTCCACTTT	CASSLMRVDNSPLHF
NA	TRBV7-2	NA	TRBJ1-1	TGTGCCAGCAGCTCCTTCTTGAACACTGAAGCTTTCTTT	CASSSFLNTEAFF
NA	TRBV5-4	NA	TRBJ1-3	TGTGCCAGCAGCTTGTACTCTGGAAACACCATATATTTT	CASSLYSGNTIYF
NA	TRBV6-5	NA	TRBJ1-3	TGTGCCAGCAGTTACCGTCAGTTTCTCTCTGGAAACACCATATATTTT	CASSYRQFLSGNTIYF
NA	TRBV4-2	NA	TRBJ1-4	TGTGCCAGCAGCCAGACAGCGCTTGCAACTAATGAAAAACTGTTTTTT	CASSQTALATNEKLFF
NA	TRBV5-6	TRBD1	TRBJ1-5	TGTGCCAGCAGCTTGGTAGGACAGGGAAACAATCAGCCCCAGCATTTT	CASSLVGQGNNQPQHF
NA	TRBV7-8	NA	TRBJ1-6	TGTGCCAGCAGCTTGGGGGAGGGGAATTCACCCCTCCACTTT	CASSLGEGNSPLHF
NA	TRBV5-1	NA	TRBJ1-1	TGCGCCAGCAGCTTGGGGGGGCTGGACACTGAAGCTTTCTTT	CASSLGGLDTEAFF
NA	TRBV7-9	TRBD1	TRBJ2-7	TGTGCCAGCAGCCTCTTCGGGACAGAAATTGCCGAGCAGTACTTC	CASSLFGTEIAEQYF
NA	TRBV10-3	TRBD1	TRBJ1-3	TGTGCCATCAGTACAGGGGTTTCGGAGGGAAACACCATATATTTT	CAISTGVSEGNTIYF
NA	TRBV29-1	TRBD2	TRBJ2-5	TGCAGCGTCGCGGGGGGGGAAGAGACCCAGTACTTC	CSVAGGEETQYF
NA	TRBV5-1	NA	TRBJ2-5	TGCGCCAGCAGCTTGGCCAGGCAGGAGACCCAGTACTTC	CASSLARQETQYF
once	TRBV27	NA	TRBJ1-6	TGTGCCAGCAAGGCGTATCTCCGACTCAATAATTCACCCCTCCACTTT	CASKAYLRLNNSPLHF
NA	TRBV10-3	NA	TRBJ2-7	TGTGCCATCAGACCTAGTGGTAACACTCTTGGCTACGAGCAGTACTTC	CAIRPSGNTLGYEQYF
NA	TRBV5-6	NA	TRBJ2-6	TGTGCCAGCAGCTTGGGTACAGCCACTGCTGGGGCCAACGTCCTGACTTTC	CASSLGTATAGANVLTF
NA	TRBV6-5	NA	TRBJ1-1	TGTGCCAGCCAGGGGCCTTCAGGCACTGAAGCTTTCTTT	CASQGPSGTEAFF
few	TRBV19	NA	TRBJ1-2	TGTGCCAGTAGTGTCACAGGCTATGGCTACACCTTC	CASSVTGYGYTF
NA	TRBV12-3/TRBV12-4	NA	TRBJ1-5	TGTGCCAGCAGTTGGCGCAATCAGCCCCAGCATTTT	CASSWRNQPQHF
few	TRBV7-2	NA	TRBJ1-3	TGTGCCAGCAGCTTGAGTCGGGAAAACACCATATATTTT	CASSLSRENTIYF
NA	TRBV3-1/TRBV3-2	TRBD1	TRBJ2-7	TGTGCCAGCGAGGACAGGGCCTCCTACGAGCAGTACTTC	CASEDRASYEQYF
NA	TRBV29-1	NA	TRBJ1-5	TGCAGCGTCTCAGAAGAGGGGGGGGAGCCCCAGCATTTT	CSVSEEGGEPQHF
NA	TRBV5-1	NA	TRBJ1-4	TGCGCCAGCAGCTTAAACGGGCAGGGTATTGCAAAACTGTTTTTT	CASSLNGQGIAKLFF
NA	TRBV19	NA	TRBJ1-2	TGTGCCAGTATCCCAAAGCCCCAGGGCTCGGTTGTTGGCTATGGCTACACCTTC	CASIPKPQGSVVGYGYTF
NA	TRBV7-3	NA	TRBJ2-5	TGTGCCAGCAGCTTGGGGCTTCAAGAGACCCAGTACTTC	CASSLGLQETQYF
NA	TRBV18	NA	TRBJ1-2	TGTGCCAGCTCACCACCTGAGTACGGACTGGGCTATGGCTACACCTTC	CASSPPEYGLGYGYTF
NA	TRBV6-5	NA	TRBJ1-3	TGTGCCAGCAGTTACTCGATGGGGGGAACCATATATTTT	CASSYSMGGTIYF
NA	TRBV2	TRBD1	TRBJ2-4	TGTGCCAGCAAAACCGGGACAGGGACTTTTCACATTCAGTACTTC	CASKTGTGTFHIQYF
NA	TRBV28	TRBD1	TRBJ1-5	TGTGCCAGCAGTTTACAGTGGACAGGCCCGGGGAAGCCCCAGCATTTT	CASSLQWTGPGKPQHF
NA	TRBV7-9	NA	TRBJ1-4	TGTGCCAGCAGCTCCCCCGTCGGAACTAATGAAAAACTGTTTTTT	CASSSPVGTNEKLFF
NA	TRBV7-3	NA	TRBJ2-2	TGTGCCAGCAGCTTGCGCTACACCGGGGAGCTGTTTTTT	CASSLRYTGELFF
NA	TRBV28	NA	TRBJ1-2	TGTGCCACGGCAGGGAACTATGGCTACACCTTC	CATAGNYGYTF
NA	TRBV5-1	TRBD2	TRBJ2-1	TGCGCCAGCAGCTTGTGGGGGGAGGGCCAGAATGAGCAGTTCTTC	CASSLWGEGQNEQFF
NA	TRBV5-5	NA	TRBJ1-6	TGTGCCAGCAGCCCGGGGGATACCTCCGGGCTTTATAATTCACCCCTCCACTTT	CASSPGDTSGLYNSPLHF
NA	TRBV29-1	NA	TRBJ1-1	TGCAGCGCTAACCAGGGCACTGAAGCTTTCTTT	CSANQGTEAFF